A single sample is the source of the 4 T cell receptor beta chains below, sequenced in a study of blood T cell repertoires in COVID-19. Repertoires were generated with immunoSEQ multiplex PCR, while TCRdb's copy carries only in-frame clones and drops some. The sample shows roughly 130,000 clones, about 86% of them seen only once. Sample: PBMCs or T cells enriched from blood (not recorded which). Receptors were obtained from a man between 45 and 60 years old who had recovered from COVID-19.

This chain connects TRBV7-9 to TRBJ1-1; D is possibly TRBD1 (5 bases). Trimming took 6 bases from V and 0 from J, leaving 11 bases between them. CDR1 and CDR2 from the germline V gene are SEHNR and FQNEAQ (reference sequence). CDR3 size: 14 residues. The CDR3 region is CASRLTDMNTEAFF. Written as DNA, the CDR3 is TGTGCCAGCAGATTGACAGACATGAACACTGAAGCTTTCTTT.

The chain links TRBV19 to TRBJ2-3; 8 nucleotides agree with TRBD2. CDR3 length equals 15 residues. Germline assignment: CDR1 LNHDA and CDR2 SQIVND (reference sequence). The V and J ends lost 1 base and 3 bases, in that order; junction bases with no gene match: 3. The CDR3 bases are TGTGCCAGTAGTATAGGGACTAGCTTGACAGATACGCAGTATTTT. This codes for CASSIGTSLTDTQYF.

V usage is TRBV27 and J usage is TRBJ2-3; 10 nucleotides align to TRBD2. The germline V gene has CDR1 MNHEY and CDR2 SMNVEV (reference sequence). Trimming cost V 0 bases and J 9 bases; bases outside gene matches: 6. There are 15 residues in the CDR3. The CDR3: CASSLSRSSGGTQYF. The CDR3, as DNA: TGTGCCAGCAGTTTATCCCGCTCTAGCGGGGGAACGCAGTATTTT.

The J gene is TRBJ1-2, the V gene TRBV7-8, with D hard to call. The CDR3 consists of 13 residues. V was clipped by 1 base and J by 3 bases, with 6 bases between them. Germline values: CDR1 SGHVS, CDR2 FQNEAQ. The CDR3 reads CASSLESDYGYTF. CDR3 DNA: TGTGCCAGCAGCTTAGAGTCGGACTATGGCTACACCTTC.